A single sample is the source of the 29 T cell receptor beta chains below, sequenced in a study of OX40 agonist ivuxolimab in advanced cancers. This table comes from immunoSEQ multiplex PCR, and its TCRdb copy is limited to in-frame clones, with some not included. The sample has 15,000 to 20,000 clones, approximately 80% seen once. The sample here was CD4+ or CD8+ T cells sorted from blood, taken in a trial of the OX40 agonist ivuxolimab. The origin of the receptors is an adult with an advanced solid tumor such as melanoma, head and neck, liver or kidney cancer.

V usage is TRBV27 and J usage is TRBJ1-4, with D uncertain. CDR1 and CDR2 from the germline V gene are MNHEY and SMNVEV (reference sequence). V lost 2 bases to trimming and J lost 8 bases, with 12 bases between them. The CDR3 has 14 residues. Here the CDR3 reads CASSLRQLGEKLFF. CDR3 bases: TGTGCCAGCAGTTTACGGCAGTTGGGAGAAAAACTGTTTTTT.

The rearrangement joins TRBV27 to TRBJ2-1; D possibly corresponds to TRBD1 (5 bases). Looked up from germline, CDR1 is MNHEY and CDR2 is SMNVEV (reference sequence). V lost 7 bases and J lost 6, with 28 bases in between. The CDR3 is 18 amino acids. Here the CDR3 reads CASIKRRQSGFLGNEQFF. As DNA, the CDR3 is TGTGCCAGCATCAAGCGCAGACAGTCAGGGTTCTTAGGCAATGAGCAGTTCTTC.

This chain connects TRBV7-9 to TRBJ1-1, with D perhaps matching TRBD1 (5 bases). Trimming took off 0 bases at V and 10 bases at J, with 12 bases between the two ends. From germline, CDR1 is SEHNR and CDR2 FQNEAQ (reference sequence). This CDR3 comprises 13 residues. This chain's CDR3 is CASSLAMGVGAFF. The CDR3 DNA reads TGTGCCAGCAGCTTAGCAATGGGGGTCGGAGCTTTCTTT.

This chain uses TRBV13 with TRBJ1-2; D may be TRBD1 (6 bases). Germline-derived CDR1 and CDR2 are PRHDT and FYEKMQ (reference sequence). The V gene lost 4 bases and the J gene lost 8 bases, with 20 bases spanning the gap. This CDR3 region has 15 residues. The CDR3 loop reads CASSSRGGSGRGYTF. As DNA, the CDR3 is TGTGCCAGCAGCTCCAGGGGAGGAAGCGGCCGCGGCTACACCTTC.

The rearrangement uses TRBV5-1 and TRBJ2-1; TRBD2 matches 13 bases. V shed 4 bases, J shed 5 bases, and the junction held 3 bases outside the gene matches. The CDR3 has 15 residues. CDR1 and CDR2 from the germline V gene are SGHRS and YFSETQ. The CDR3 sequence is CASSTGLAGDNEQFF. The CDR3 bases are TGCGCCAGCAGCACCGGACTAGCGGGAGACAATGAGCAGTTCTTC. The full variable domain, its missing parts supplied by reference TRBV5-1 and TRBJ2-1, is KAGVTQTPRYLIKTRGQQVTLSCSPISGHRSVSWYQQTPGQGLQFLFEYFSETQRNKGNFPGRFSGRQFSNSRSEMNVSTLELGDSALYLCASSTGLAGDNEQFFGPGTRLTVL.

The CDR3 region has the DNA TGTGCCAGCAGCTCCGGCGGGCGGTACGATCAGCCCCAGCATTTT. This gives the protein CASSSGGRYDQPQHF. V and J are TRBV7-9 and TRBJ1-5; D is uncertain. The CDR3 runs 15 residues. CDR1 is SEHNR and CDR2 is FQNEAQ in the germline V gene (reference sequence). Between the trimmed V and J ends, which lost 4 bases and 5 bases, there was a span of 15 bases.

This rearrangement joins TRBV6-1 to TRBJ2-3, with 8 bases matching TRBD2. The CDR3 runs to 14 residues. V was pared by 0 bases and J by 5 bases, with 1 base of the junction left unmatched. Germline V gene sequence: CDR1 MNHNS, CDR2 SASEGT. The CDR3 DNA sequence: TGTGCCAGCAGTGAAGCCGGGGGGGTAGATACGCAGTATTTT. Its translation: CASSEAGGVDTQYF.

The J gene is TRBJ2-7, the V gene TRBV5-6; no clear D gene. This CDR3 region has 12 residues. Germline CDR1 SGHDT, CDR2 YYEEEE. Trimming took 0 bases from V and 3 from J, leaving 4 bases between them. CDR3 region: CASSLVNYEQYF. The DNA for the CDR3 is TGTGCCAGCAGCTTGGTCAACTACGAGCAGTACTTC.

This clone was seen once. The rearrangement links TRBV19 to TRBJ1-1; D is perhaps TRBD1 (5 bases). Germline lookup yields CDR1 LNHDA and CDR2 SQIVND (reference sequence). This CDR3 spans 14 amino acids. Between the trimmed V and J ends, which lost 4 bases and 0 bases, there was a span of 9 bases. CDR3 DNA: TGTGCCAGTAGTAGGGGGAGCCTGAACACTGAAGCTTTCTTT. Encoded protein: CASSRGSLNTEAFF.

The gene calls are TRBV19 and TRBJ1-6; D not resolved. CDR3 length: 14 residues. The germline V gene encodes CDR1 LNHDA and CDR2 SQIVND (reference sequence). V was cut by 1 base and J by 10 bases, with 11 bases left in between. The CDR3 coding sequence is TGTGCCAGTAGTATAGGAGAATTAAGGTCACCCCTCCACTTT. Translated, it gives CASSIGELRSPLHF.

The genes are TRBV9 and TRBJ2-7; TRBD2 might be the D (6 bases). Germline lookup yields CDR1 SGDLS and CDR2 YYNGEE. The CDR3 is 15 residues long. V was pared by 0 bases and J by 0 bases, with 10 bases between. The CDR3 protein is CASSVGPGDSYEQYF. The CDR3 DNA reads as TGTGCCAGCAGCGTAGGTCCGGGGGACTCCTACGAGCAGTACTTC.

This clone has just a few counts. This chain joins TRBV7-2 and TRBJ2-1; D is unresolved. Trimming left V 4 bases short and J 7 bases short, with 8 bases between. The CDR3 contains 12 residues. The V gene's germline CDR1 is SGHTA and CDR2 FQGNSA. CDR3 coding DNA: TGTGCCAGCAGCTCCTACTATAATGAGCAGTTCTTC. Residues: CASSSYYNEQFF.

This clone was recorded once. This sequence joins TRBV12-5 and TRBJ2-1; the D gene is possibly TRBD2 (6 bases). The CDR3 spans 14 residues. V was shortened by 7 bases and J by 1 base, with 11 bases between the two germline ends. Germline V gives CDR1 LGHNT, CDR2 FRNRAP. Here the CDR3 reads CASAEGLSYNEQFF. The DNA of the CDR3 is TGTGCTAGTGCCGAGGGACTGTCCTACAATGAGCAGTTCTTC.

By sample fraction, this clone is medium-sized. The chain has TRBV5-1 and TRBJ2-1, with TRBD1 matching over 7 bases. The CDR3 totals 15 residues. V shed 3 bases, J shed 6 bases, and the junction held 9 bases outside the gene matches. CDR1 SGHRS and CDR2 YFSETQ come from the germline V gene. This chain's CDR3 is CASSYRQGLGNEQFF. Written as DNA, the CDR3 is TGCGCCAGCAGCTATAGACAGGGTTTGGGCAATGAGCAGTTCTTC.

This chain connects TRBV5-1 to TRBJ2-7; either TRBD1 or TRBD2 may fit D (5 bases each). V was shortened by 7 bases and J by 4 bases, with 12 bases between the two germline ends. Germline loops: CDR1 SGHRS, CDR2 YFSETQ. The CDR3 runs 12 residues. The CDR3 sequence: CASRDPEYEQYF. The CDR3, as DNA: TGCGCCAGCCGGGACCCCGAGTACGAGCAGTACTTC.

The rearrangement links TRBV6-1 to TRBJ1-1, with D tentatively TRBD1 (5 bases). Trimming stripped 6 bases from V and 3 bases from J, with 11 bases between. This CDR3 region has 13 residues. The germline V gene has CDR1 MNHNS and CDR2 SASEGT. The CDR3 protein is CASSFDSHTEAFF. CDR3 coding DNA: TGTGCCAGCAGCTTTGACAGCCACACTGAAGCTTTCTTT.

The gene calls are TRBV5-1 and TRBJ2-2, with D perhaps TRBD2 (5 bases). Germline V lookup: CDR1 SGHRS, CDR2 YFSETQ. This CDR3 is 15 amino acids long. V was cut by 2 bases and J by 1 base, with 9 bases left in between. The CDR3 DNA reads TGCGCCAGCAGCTTTGGACTTAGGAACACCGGGGAGCTGTTTTTT. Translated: CASSFGLRNTGELFF.

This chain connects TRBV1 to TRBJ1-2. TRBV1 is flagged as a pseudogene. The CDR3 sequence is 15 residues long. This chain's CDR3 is CTSSGHVRKTYGYTF. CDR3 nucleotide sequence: TGCACCAGCAGCGGCCATGTGCGAAAGACCTATGGCTACACCTTC.

The CDR3 nucleotides are TGCAGCGTGGGGGCAGGGGGCTCTTACAATGAGCAGTTCTTC. Protein sequence: CSVGAGGSYNEQFF. V gene TRBV29-1 combines with J gene TRBJ2-1; 8 positions match TRBD1. CDR1 and CDR2 from the germline V gene are SQVTM and ANQGSEA. V shed 6 bases and J 4 bases; nucleotides not matched to a gene: 8. The CDR3 spans 14 residues.

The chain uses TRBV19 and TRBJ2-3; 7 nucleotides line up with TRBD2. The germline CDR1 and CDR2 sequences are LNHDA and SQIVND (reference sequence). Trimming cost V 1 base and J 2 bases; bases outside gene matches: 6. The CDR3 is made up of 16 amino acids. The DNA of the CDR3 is TGTGCCAGTAGTATAGCTGCGGGGGTTGACACAGATACGCAGTATTTT. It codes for CASSIAAGVDTDTQYF.

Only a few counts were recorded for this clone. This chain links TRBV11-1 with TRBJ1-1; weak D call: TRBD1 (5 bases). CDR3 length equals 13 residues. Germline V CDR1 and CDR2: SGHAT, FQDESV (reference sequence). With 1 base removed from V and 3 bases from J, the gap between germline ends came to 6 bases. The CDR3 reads CASSLEGDTEAFF. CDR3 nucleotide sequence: TGTGCCAGCAGCTTAGAAGGGGACACTGAAGCTTTCTTT.

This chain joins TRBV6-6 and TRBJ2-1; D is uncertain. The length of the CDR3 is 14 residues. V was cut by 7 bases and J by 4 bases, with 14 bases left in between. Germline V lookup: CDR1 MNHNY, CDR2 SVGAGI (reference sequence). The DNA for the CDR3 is TGTGCCAGCAAGTTGGAAAACCAGTACAATGAGCAGTTCTTC. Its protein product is CASKLENQYNEQFF.

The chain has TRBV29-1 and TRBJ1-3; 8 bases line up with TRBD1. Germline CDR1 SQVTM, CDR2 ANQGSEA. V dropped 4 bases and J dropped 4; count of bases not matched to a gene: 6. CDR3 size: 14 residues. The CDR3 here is CSVGAGTGGNTIYF. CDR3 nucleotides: TGCAGCGTTGGCGCCGGGACAGGCGGAAACACCATATATTTT.

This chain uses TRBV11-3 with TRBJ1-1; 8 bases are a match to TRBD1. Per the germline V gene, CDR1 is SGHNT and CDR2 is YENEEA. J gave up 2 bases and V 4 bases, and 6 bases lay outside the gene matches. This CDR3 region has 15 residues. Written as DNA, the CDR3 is TGTGCCAGCAGCTCAGGGACAGGACGTAACACTGAAGCTTTCTTT. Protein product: CASSSGTGRNTEAFF. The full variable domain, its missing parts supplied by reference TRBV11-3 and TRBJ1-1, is EAGVVQSPRYKIIEKKQPVAFWCNPISGHNTLYWYLQNLGQGPELLIRYENEEAVDDSQLPKDRFSAERLKGVDSTLKIQPAELGDSAVYLCASSSGTGRNTEAFFGQGTRLTVV.

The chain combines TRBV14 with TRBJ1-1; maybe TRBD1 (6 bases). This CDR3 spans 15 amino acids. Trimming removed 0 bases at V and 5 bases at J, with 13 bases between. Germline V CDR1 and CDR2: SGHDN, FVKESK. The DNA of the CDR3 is TGTGCCAGCAGCCAAGAACCCGGGGGCAGGACTGAAGCTTTCTTT. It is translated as CASSQEPGGRTEAFF.

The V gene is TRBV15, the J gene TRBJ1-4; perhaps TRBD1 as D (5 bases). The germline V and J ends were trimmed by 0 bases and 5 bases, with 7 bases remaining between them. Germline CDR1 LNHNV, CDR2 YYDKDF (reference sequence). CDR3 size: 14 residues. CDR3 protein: CATSRDRGNEKLFF. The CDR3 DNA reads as TGTGCCACCAGCAGAGATCGGGGGAATGAAAAACTGTTTTTT.

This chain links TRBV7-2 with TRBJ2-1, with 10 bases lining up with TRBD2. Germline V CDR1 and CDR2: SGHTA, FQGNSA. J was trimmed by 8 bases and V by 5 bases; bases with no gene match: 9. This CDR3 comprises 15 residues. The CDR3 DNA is TGTGCCAGCAGCGCCCAACTAGCGGGAACGGATGAGCAGTTCTTC. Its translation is CASSAQLAGTDEQFF.

The CDR3 loop is CASSQGGQGEPEAFF. The CDR3 DNA is TGTGCCAGCAGCCAAGGTGGACAGGGGGAACCTGAAGCTTTCTTT. The gene calls are TRBV16 and TRBJ1-1; 10 positions agree with TRBD1. The J segment lost 6 bases and the V segment lost 2 bases, leaving 6 bases of the junction unmatched. Per the germline V gene, CDR1 is KGHSY and CDR2 is FQNENV. The CDR3 covers 15 residues.

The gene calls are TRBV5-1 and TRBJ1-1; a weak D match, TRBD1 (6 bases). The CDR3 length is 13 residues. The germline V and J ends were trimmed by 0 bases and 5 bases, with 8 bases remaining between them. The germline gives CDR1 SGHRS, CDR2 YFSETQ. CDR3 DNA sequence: TGCGCCAGCAGCTTGGAAGGGGGTACTGAAGCTTTCTTT. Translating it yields CASSLEGGTEAFF.